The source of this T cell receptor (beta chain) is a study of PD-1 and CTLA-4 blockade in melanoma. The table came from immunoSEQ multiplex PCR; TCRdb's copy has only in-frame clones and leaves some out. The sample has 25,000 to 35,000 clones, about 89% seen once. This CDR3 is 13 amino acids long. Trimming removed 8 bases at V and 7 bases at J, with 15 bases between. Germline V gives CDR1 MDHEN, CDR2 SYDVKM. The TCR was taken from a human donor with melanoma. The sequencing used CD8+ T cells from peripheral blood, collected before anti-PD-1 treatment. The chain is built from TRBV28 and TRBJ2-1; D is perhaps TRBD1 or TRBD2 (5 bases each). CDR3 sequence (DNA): TGTGCCAGCTCCCGGAAATGGGGGAATGAGCAGTTCTTC. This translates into CASSRKWGNEQFF.